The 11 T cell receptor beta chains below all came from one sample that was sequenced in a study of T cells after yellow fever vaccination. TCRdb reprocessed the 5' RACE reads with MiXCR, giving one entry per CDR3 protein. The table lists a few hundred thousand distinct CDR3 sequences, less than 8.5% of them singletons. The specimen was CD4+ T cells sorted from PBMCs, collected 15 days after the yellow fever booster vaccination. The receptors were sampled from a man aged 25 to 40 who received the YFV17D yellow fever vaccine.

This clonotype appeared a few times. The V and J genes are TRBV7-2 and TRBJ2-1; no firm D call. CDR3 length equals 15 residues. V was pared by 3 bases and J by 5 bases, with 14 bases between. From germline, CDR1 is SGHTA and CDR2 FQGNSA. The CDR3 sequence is CASSFGPMDHNEQFF. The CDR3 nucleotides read TGTGCCAGCAGCTTTGGTCCAATGGACCACAATGAGCAGTTCTTC.

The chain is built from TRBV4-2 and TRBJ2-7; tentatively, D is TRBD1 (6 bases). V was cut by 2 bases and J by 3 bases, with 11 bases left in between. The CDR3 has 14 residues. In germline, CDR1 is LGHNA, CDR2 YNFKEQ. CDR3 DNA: TGTGCCAGCAGCCAATTTTCGGACAGCTACGAGCAGTACTTC. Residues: CASSQFSDSYEQYF.

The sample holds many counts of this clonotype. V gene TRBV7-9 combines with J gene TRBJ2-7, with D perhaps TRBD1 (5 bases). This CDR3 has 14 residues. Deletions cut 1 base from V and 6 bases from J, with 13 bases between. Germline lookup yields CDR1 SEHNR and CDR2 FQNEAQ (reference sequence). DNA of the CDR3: TGTGCCAGCAGCTTAGGGGCAGGGCTCGGCGAGCAGTACTTC. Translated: CASSLGAGLGEQYF.

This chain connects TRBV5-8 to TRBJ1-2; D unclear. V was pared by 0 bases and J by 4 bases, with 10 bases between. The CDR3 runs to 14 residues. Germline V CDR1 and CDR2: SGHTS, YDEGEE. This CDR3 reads CASSLGFSGYGYTF. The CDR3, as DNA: TGTGCCAGCAGCTTGGGATTTTCTGGCTATGGCTACACCTTC.

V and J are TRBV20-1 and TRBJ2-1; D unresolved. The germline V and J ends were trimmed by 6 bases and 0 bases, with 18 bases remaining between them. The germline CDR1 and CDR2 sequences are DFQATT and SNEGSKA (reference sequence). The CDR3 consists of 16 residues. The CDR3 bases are TGCAGTGCCCCCGCCGCGGCGAGGAGCTCCTACAATGAGCAGTTCTTC. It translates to CSAPAAARSSYNEQFF.

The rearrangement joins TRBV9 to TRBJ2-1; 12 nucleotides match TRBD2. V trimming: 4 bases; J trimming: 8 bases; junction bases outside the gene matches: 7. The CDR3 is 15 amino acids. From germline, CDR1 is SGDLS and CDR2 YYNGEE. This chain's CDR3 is CASSSTSGRSYEQFF. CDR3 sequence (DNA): TGTGCCAGCAGCTCGACTAGCGGGAGATCTTATGAGCAGTTCTTC.

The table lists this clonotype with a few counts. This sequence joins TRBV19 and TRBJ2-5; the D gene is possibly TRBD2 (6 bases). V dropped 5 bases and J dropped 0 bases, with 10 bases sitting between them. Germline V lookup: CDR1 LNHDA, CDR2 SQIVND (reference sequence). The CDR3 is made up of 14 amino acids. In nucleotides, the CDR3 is TGTGCCAGTAGTGGCGGGGTGAACCAAGAGACCCAGTACTTC. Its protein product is CASSGGVNQETQYF. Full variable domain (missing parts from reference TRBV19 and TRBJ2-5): DGGITQSPKYLFRKEGQNVTLSCEQNLNHDAMYWYRQDPGQGLRLIYYSQIVNDFQKGDIAEGYSVSREKKESFPLTVTSAQKNPTAFYLCASSGGVNQETQYFGPGTRLLVL.

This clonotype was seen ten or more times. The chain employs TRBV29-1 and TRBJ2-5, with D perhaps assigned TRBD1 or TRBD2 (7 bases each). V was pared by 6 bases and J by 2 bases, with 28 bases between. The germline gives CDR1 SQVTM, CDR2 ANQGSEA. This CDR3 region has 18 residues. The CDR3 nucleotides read TGCAGCGTCGGCAATTACAGGGGTTCGGGAGGCCGACAAGAGACCCAGTACTTC. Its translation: CSVGNYRGSGGRQETQYF.

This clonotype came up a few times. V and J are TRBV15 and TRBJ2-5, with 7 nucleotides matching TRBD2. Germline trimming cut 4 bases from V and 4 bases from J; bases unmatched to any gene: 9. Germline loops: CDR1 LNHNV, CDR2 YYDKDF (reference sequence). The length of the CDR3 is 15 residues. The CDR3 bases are TGTGCCACCAGCAACCGTCGGGGGGTAGGAGAGACCCAGTACTTC. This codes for CATSNRRGVGETQYF.

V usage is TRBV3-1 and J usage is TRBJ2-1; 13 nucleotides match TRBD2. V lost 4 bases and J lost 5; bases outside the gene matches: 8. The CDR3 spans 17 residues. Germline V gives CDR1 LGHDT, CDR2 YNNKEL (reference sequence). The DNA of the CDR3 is TGTGCCAGCAGCCGCGGGACTAGCGGGAAGGAACACAATGAGCAGTTCTTC. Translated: CASSRGTSGKEHNEQFF.

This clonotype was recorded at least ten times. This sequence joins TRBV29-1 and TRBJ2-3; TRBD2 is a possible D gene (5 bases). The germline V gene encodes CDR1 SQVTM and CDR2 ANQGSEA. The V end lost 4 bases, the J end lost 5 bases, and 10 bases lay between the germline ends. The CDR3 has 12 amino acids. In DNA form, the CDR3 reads TGCAGCGTTGTACGGGATAGAGATACGCAGTATTTT. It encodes CSVVRDRDTQYF.